Presented here are 20 T cell receptor beta chains from one specimen sequenced in a study of blood T cells in healthy people across ages. A second roughly 7 to 12 cycle PCR used barcoded and J-beta primers. TCRdb re-analysed the 5' RACE reads in MiXCR, keeping a single row per CDR3 protein. The sample includes roughly 830,000 distinct CDR3 sequences, around 68% of them seen just once. The specimen was blood. These receptors were obtained from a man aged 30-40 years in good health.

The chain links TRBV21-1 to TRBJ2-6; the table's TRBD2 call for D was not verified on the DNA. TRBV21-1 is noted as a pseudogene. This CDR3 contains 18 residues. The CDR3, as DNA: TGTGCCAGCAGCAAAGGAGGGCCCTCTATCACTGGGGCCAACGTCCTGACTTTC. Its protein product is CASSKGGPSITGANVLTF.

This clonotype was seen more than once but under ten times. The chain uses TRBV6-5 and TRBJ2-5, with 7 bases fitting TRBD1. Germline values: CDR1 MNHEY, CDR2 SVGAGI. The CDR3 totals 16 residues. The trim removed 2 bases at V and 0 bases at J, leaving 6 bases unmatched. In nucleotides, the CDR3 is TGTGCCAGCAGTTACGGGGCCAGGGGGTACCAAGAGACCCAGTACTTC. This gives the protein CASSYGARGYQETQYF.

The chain couples TRBV10-3 to TRBJ2-4, with D possibly matching TRBD2 (6 bases). The J call may be faulty, since TRBJ2-7 better matches the DNA end. This CDR3 comprises 15 residues. Germline V lookup: CDR1 ENHRY, CDR2 SYGVKD. DNA for the CDR3: TGTGCCATTAACCTAGGGGACTCGACCCCCTACGAGCAGTACTTC. This encodes CAINLGDSTPYEQYF.

The rearrangement links TRBV20-1 to TRBJ1-6, with 7 bases fitting TRBD1. CDR3 length equals 15 residues. Per germline, CDR1 DFQATT and CDR2 SNEGSKA (reference sequence). V lost 8 bases and J lost 5; bases outside the gene matches: 12. CDR3 loop: CSLRYRGVDNSPLHF. The CDR3 region has the DNA TGCAGTCTTAGATACAGGGGTGTCGATAATTCACCCCTCCACTTT.

The chain joins TRBV12-3 or TRBV12-4 to TRBJ1-2; D remains unclear. V lost 6 bases, J lost 4 bases, and 12 bases lay in between. The CDR3 covers 13 residues. The CDR3 is CASSLIGRYGYTF. As DNA, the CDR3 is TGTGCCAGCAGCCTTATCGGACGCTATGGCTACACCTTC.

This clonotype was found a few times. The J gene is TRBJ2-4, the V gene TRBV20-1; a possible D gene is TRBD2 (5 bases). Germline V CDR1 and CDR2: DFQATT, SNEGSKA (reference sequence). Between the trimmed V and J ends, which lost 7 bases and 0 bases, there was a span of 10 bases. There are 13 residues in the CDR3. CDR3 amino acids: CSVRVLAKNIQYF. The CDR3 coding sequence is TGCAGTGTGCGGGTTCTAGCCAAAAACATTCAGTACTTC.

As to this clonotype: At one end, the junction sequence differs from germline, possibly due to a read error. V gene TRBV4-3 combines with J gene TRBJ2-1, with 7 bases lining up with TRBD1. CDR1 is LGHNA, CDR2 YSLEER, per germline. The CDR3 is 16 amino acids. The DNA of the CDR3 is TGCGCCAGCAGCCAAGATAGTGGCAGGGGGTGGAATGTGCAGTTCTTC. Translation gives CASSQDSGRGWNVQFF.

This chain connects TRBV25-1 to TRBJ2-2; D not resolved. The germline V and J ends were trimmed by 3 bases and 6 bases, with 14 bases remaining between them. CDR3 length: 15 residues. From germline, CDR1 is MGHDK and CDR2 SYGVNS. The CDR3 protein is CASSEERPEAGELFF. The CDR3 nucleotides read TGTGCCAGCAGTGAGGAAAGACCAGAGGCCGGGGAGCTGTTTTTT. Full variable domain (remainder filled in from reference TRBV25-1 and TRBJ2-2): EADIYQTPRYLVIGTGKKITLECSQTMGHDKMYWYQQDPGMELHLIHYSYGVNSTEKGDLSSESTVSRIRTEHFPLTLESARPSHTSQYLCASSEERPEAGELFFGEGSRLTVL.

The gene calls are TRBV12-3 or TRBV12-4 and TRBJ1-5, with D tentatively TRBD1 (6 bases). Trimming left V 5 bases short and J 6 bases short, with 17 bases between. The CDR3 is 15 residues long. CDR3 nucleotide sequence: TGTGCCAGCAGTGAGGGGGGGGGGTACCGTCAGCCCCAGCATTTT. It codes for CASSEGGGYRQPQHF.

This rearrangement joins TRBV12-3 or TRBV12-4 to TRBJ2-5; TRBD1 matches at 10 bases. This CDR3 region has 16 residues. Trimming cost V 11 bases and J 5 bases; bases outside gene matches: 17. CDR3 loop: CAAAPLDRGLQETQYF. The CDR3 DNA sequence: TGTGCCGCAGCCCCCCTAGACAGGGGGCTTCAGGAGACCCAGTACTTC.

The chain couples TRBV20-1 to TRBJ1-2; the match to TRBD1 covers 10 bases. CDR3 length: 14 amino acids. With 4 bases clipped from V and 4 bases from J, the junction kept 6 bases outside the gene matches. The germline gives CDR1 DFQATT, CDR2 SNEGSKA (reference sequence). The CDR3 loop reads CSANTGTGAYGYTF. In nucleotides, the CDR3 is TGCAGTGCTAATACCGGGACAGGGGCCTATGGCTACACCTTC.

This chain's CDR3 is CAISESLTGGQGTQYF. The CDR3 nucleotides are TGTGCCATCAGTGAGTCCCTAACAGGCGGACAGGGTACGCAGTATTTT. The V call is TRBV10-3, the J call TRBJ2-3, with 8 bases fitting TRBD1. The CDR3 runs 16 residues. Germline assignment: CDR1 ENHRY and CDR2 SYGVKD. V lost 0 bases and J lost 8; bases outside the gene matches: 10.

The rearrangement joins TRBV10-3 to TRBJ2-3; D unresolved. The CDR3 runs 15 residues. Germline CDR1 reads ENHRY; CDR2 reads SYGVKD. V was clipped by 2 bases and J by 6 bases, with 15 bases between them. This CDR3 reads CAISERNQESDTQYF. The CDR3 nucleotides are TGTGCCATCAGTGAGCGTAATCAGGAATCCGATACGCAGTATTTT.

The chain uses TRBV5-1 and TRBJ2-5; a possible D gene is TRBD1 (5 bases). The CDR3 has 14 amino acids. Looked up from germline, CDR1 is SGHRS and CDR2 is YFSETQ. Trimming removed 4 bases from V and 6 bases from J, with 16 bases in between. The DNA for the CDR3 is TGCGCCAGCAGCGTGGATGTGGGGCAGAAGACCCAGTACTTC. Translation: CASSVDVGQKTQYF. Looking up the rest from reference TRBV5-1 and TRBJ2-5 gives the full variable domain: KAGVTQTPRYLIKTRGQQVTLSCSPISGHRSVSWYQQTPGQGLQFLFEYFSETQRNKGNFPGRFSGRQFSNSRSEMNVSTLELGDSALYLCASSVDVGQKTQYFGPGTRLLVL.

This clonotype was recorded a few times. The junction differs from germline at one of its ends, possibly a read error. The chain joins TRBV3-1 to TRBJ2-1, with unresolved D. There are 14 residues in the CDR3. The germline gives CDR1 LGHDT, CDR2 YNNKEL (reference sequence). CDR3 in DNA: TGTGCCAGCAGTCAAGGAATAGACCGCGCTGAGCAGTTCTTC. It yields the protein CASSQGIDRAEQFF.

This clonotype was observed once. This chain connects TRBV29-1 to TRBJ2-3; D is perhaps TRBD1 (6 bases). The CDR3 consists of 11 residues. V lost 7 bases, J lost 4 bases, and 9 bases lay in between. Per germline, CDR1 SQVTM and CDR2 ANQGSEA. Here the CDR3 reads CSGTEADTQYF. DNA for the CDR3: TGCAGCGGGACAGAGGCAGATACGCAGTATTTT.

Concerning this clonotype itself: It may be a read error: a sequence one base away is much more abundant. This chain links TRBV9 with TRBJ2-1; D remains ambiguous. Germline CDR1 and CDR2: SGDLS and YYNGEE. The CDR3 loop spans 16 amino acids. The V and J ends lost 0 bases and 0 bases respectively, with 10 bases between them. For the CDR3, the DNA is TGTGCCAGCAGCGTAGATCCAAGTAGCTCCTACAATGAGCAGTTCTTC. Translation gives CASSVDPSSSYNEQFF.

At least ten counts were recorded for this clonotype. The chain joins TRBV20-1 to TRBJ2-1; tentative D call: TRBD1 (6 bases). CDR3 length: 14 amino acids. The germline V gene has CDR1 DFQATT and CDR2 SNEGSKA (reference sequence). Trimming took off 6 bases at V and 0 bases at J, with 12 bases between the two ends. DNA of the CDR3: TGCAGTGCACCTGGACAGAACTCCTACAATGAGCAGTTCTTC. Its protein is CSAPGQNSYNEQFF.

The rearrangement joins TRBV29-1 to TRBJ2-7, with 9 bases matching TRBD1. Trimming took 7 bases from V and 6 from J; bases not matched to a gene: 13. Germline loops: CDR1 SQVTM, CDR2 ANQGSEA. This CDR3 is 14 amino acids long. The CDR3 sequence: CSAPPGDRVTEQYF. CDR3 sequence (DNA): TGCAGCGCCCCGCCCGGGGACAGGGTTACCGAGCAGTACTTC.

This chain connects TRBV4-3 to TRBJ2-2; D not resolved. The V end was cut by 1 base, the J end by 4 bases, with 7 bases between. Germline lookup yields CDR1 LGHNA and CDR2 YSLEER. The CDR3 is 14 amino acids. The CDR3 sequence is CASSQVYSTGELFF. CDR3 bases: TGCGCCAGCAGCCAAGTATACAGCACCGGGGAGCTGTTTTTT.